Sequencing of this TCR beta chain was carried out in a study of identical twins. Points from the study as a whole: Insertions were fewer in abundant cord blood beta clonotypes, whereas memory repertoires showed none of this pattern. Cross-sectional statistics, not tracking of the same donors, supported the conclusions. Researchers caution that invariant MAIT and iNKT cells could partly confound zero-insertion analyses.

V gave up 6 bases and J gave up 1 base, with 13 bases separating them. The CDR3 length is 15 residues. Per the germline V gene, CDR1 is MNHNS and CDR2 is SASEGT. This clonotype was counted only a few times. The target antigen is unknown. cDNA carried unique molecular identifiers, and a universal primer site was added by template switching. Via MiXCR, TCRdb re-called the 5' RACE reads, giving one row per CDR3 protein. The table lists more than 400,000 distinct CDR3 sequences, about 15% of them singletons, with around 0.48% in the top ten. These records were also assigned to another study, of yellow fever vaccine responses in identical twins.

The chain joins TRBV6-1 to TRBJ2-1; possibly TRBD2 for D (7 bases). The TCR sequence derives from a woman in her late teens or twenties in good health. Sequenced material: CD4+ T cells sorted from blood. CDR3: CASRSGGPSYNEQFF. CDR3 DNA sequence: TGTGCCAGCAGGTCCGGGGGGCCGTCCTACAATGAGCAGTTCTTC.